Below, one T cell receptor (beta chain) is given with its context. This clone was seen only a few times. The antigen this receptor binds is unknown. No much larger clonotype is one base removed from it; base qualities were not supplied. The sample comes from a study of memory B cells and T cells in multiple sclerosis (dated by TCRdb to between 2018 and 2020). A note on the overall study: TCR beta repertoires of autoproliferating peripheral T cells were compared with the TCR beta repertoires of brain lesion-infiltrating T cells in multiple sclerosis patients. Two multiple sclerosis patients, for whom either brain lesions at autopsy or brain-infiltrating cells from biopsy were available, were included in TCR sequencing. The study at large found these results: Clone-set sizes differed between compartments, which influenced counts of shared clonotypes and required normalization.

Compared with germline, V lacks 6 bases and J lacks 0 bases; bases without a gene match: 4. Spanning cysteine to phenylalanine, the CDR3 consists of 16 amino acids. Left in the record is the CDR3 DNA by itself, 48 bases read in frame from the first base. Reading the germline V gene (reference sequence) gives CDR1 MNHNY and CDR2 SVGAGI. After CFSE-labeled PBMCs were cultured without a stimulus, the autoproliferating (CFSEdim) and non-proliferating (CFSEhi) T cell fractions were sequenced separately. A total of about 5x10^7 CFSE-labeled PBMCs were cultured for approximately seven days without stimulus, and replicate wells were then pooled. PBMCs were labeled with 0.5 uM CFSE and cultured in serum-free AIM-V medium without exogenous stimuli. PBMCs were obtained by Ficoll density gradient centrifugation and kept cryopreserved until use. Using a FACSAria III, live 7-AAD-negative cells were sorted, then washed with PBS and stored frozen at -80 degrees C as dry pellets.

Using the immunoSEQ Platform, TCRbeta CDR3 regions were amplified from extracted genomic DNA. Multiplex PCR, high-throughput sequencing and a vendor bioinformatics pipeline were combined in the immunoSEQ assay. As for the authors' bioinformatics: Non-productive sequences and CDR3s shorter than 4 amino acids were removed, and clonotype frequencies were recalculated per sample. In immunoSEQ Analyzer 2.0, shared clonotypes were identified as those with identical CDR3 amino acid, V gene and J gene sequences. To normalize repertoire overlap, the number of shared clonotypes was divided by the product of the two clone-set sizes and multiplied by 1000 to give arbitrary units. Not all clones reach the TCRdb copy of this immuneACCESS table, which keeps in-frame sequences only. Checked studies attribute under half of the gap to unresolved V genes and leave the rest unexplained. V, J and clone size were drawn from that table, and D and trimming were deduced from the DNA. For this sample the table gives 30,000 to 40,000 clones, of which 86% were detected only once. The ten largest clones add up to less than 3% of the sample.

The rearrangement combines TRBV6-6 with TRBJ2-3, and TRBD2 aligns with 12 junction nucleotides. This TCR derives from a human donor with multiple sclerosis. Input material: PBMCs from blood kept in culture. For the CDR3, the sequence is CASRLAGGSSTDTQYF. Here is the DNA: TGTGCCAGCAGACTAGCGGGGGGTTCTAGCACAGATACGCAGTATTTT.